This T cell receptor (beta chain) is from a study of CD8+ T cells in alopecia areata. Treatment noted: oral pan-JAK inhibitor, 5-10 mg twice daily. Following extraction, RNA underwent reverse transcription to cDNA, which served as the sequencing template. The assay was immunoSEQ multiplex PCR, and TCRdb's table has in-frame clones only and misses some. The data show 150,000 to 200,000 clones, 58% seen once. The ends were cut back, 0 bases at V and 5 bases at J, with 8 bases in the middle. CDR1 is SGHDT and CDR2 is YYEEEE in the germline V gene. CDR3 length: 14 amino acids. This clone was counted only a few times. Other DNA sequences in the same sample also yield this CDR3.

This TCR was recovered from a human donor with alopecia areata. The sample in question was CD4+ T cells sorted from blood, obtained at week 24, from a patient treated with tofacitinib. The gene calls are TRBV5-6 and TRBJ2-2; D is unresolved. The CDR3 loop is CASSLERATGELFF. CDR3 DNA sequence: TGTGCCAGCAGCTTGGAACGTGCGACCGGGGAGCTGTTTTTT.